These T cell receptor beta chains were read from a single sample in a study of OX40 agonist ivuxolimab in advanced cancers. Here immunoSEQ multiplex PCR was the method, and the copy in TCRdb shows in-frame clones only, minus some. The sample consists of 120,000 or so clones, about nine tenths of them appearing once. The specimen was CD4+ or CD8+ T cells sorted from blood, collected in a trial of the OX40 agonist ivuxolimab. All receptors derive from an adult with an advanced solid tumor such as melanoma, head and neck, liver or kidney cancer. Each CDR3 is given with its conserved first and last residue. A D gene is named only where the DNA matches it firmly. Size is omitted from some rows. Given values are once, few, many or a class for expanded clones.

V	J	size	D	DNA	CDR3
TRBV7-2	TRBJ1-2	.	TRBD1	TGTGCCAGCAGTCCGGACAGGGGGTATGGCTACACCTTC	CASSPDRGYGYTF
TRBV4-3	TRBJ2-7	once	TRBD1	TGCGCCAGCAGCCAAGACGGGACAGGGGGATACGAGCAGTACTTC	CASSQDGTGGYEQYF
TRBV28	TRBJ1-2	.	TRBD1	TGTGCCAGCAGTGCGGGACAGCAGAACTATGGCTACACCTTC	CASSAGQQNYGYTF
TRBV19	TRBJ2-5	.	TRBD2	TGTGCCAGTAGTATTCTTACTAGCGGGGGGCAAGAGACCCAGTACTTC	CASSILTSGGQETQYF
TRBV7-9	TRBJ1-1	.	.	TGTGCCAGCAGCCGAATCCCCCTGAATGAAGCTTTCTTT	CASSRIPLNEAFF
TRBV19	TRBJ2-7	.	TRBD2	TGTGCCAGTAGGGTAGCGGGGGGGAACTACGAGCAGTACTTC	CASRVAGGNYEQYF
TRBV7-9	TRBJ1-2	.	.	TGTGCCAGCAGCCCAGGCCCAACACATGGCTACACCTTC	CASSPGPTHGYTF
TRBV7-7	TRBJ1-3	.	.	TGTGCTAGCAGCTCATCACCTCCCGGGGCAGAATCTGGAAACACCATATATTTT	CASSSSPPGAESGNTIYF
TRBV7-2	TRBJ2-1	.	.	TGTGCCAGCAGCCAGGTGAATGAGCAGTTCTTC	CASSQVNEQFF
TRBV5-4	TRBJ1-5	.	.	TGTGCCAGCAGCTTTTGGGCGACAAGGGTCCCTAATCAGCCCCAGCATTTT	CASSFWATRVPNQPQHF
TRBV6-5	TRBJ2-1	.	.	TGTGCCAGCAGTCCGGCGAGGTCCAACAATGAGCAGTTCTTC	CASSPARSNNEQFF
TRBV28	TRBJ1-1	.	.	TGTGCCAGCAGTTTAAGGAGGGGGACGGGCACTGAAGCTTTCTTT	CASSLRRGTGTEAFF
TRBV18	TRBJ2-7	once	.	TGTGCCAGCTCACTAGGGCCCGGCTCCTACGAGCAGTACTTC	CASSLGPGSYEQYF
TRBV4-3	TRBJ1-5	.	.	TGCGCCAGCAGCCAAGACTGGCAGTTCAATCAGCCCCAGCATTTT	CASSQDWQFNQPQHF
TRBV11-2	TRBJ2-7	.	.	TGTGCCAGCAGCTTAGGACGGTCGGCAGATTTCTACGAGCAGTACTTC	CASSLGRSADFYEQYF
TRBV13	TRBJ2-5	.	.	TGTGCCAGCAGCTGGGGTCGTCAGATTCAAGAGACCCAGTACTTC	CASSWGRQIQETQYF
TRBV27	TRBJ2-3	.	TRBD1	TGTGCCAGCAGTTCACGACAGGGGGTGCGAACAGATACGCAGTATTTT	CASSSRQGVRTDTQYF
TRBV27	TRBJ1-2	.	.	TGTGCCAGCAGTACTTCTTCGACCCCGGTCTTTAGCTACACCTTC	CASSTSSTPVFSYTF
TRBV5-1	TRBJ2-4	.	TRBD1	TGCGCCAGCAGCTGGGACAGGGACATTCAGTACTTC	CASSWDRDIQYF
TRBV13	TRBJ1-2	.	.	TGTGCCAGCAGCATAAGACAGCTTGAGTCATACTACACCTTC	CASSIRQLESYYTF
TRBV7-9	TRBJ1-2	.	.	TGTGCCAGCAGCTTAGAAGGGCCTAACTATGGCTACACCTTC	CASSLEGPNYGYTF
TRBV7-2	TRBJ2-1	.	.	TGTGCCAGCAGCTCACCGACCCTCGTTAATGAGCAGTTCTTC	CASSSPTLVNEQFF
TRBV18	TRBJ2-4	.	.	TGTGCCAGCTCACCACCTGGGGCCAAAAACATTCAGTACTTC	CASSPPGAKNIQYF
TRBV4-2	TRBJ2-7	.	TRBD1	TGTGCCAGCAGCCCAGAATTGGGACAGGGGCTCTCCTACGAGCAGTACTTC	CASSPELGQGLSYEQYF
TRBV7-3	TRBJ2-1	.	TRBD2	TGTGCCAGCAGCTTCACTCGACTAGCGGGAGGGCCCTACAATGAGCAGTTCTTC	CASSFTRLAGGPYNEQFF
TRBV7-2	TRBJ1-2	.	.	TGTGCCAGCAGCTTACAGCTTTATGGCTACACCTTC	CASSLQLYGYTF
TRBV5-1	TRBJ2-3	once	.	TGCGCCAGCAGCTTAGGACGCAGCACAGATACGCAGTATTTT	CASSLGRSTDTQYF
TRBV11-3	TRBJ2-1	.	TRBD2	TGTGCCAGCAGTCGAGGACTAGCGGGGAACAATGAGCAGTTCTTC	CASSRGLAGNNEQFF